The rows below give T cell receptor beta chains drawn from one sample of a study of OX40 agonist ivuxolimab in advanced cancers. Clones were sequenced by immunoSEQ multiplex PCR, and TCRdb holds only the in-frame ones, with some missing. Of 82,000 or so clones in the sample, approximately 90% were seen once. Sequencing used CD4+ or CD8+ T cells sorted from blood, obtained in a trial of the OX40 agonist ivuxolimab. The receptor set was obtained from an adult with an advanced solid tumor such as melanoma, head and neck, liver or kidney cancer. Both conserved end residues are part of each CDR3.

CDR3 protein	V gene
CASSVVAGVRNEQFF	TRBV9
CAWYSRVQGASRKLFF	TRBV30
CASSYRRGNQPQHF	TRBV6-5
CASTRQGNTGELFF	TRBV2
CASSLRGFDTEAFF	TRBV5-1
CATSRATGTYEQYF	TRBV15
CASSLGGQGWNTEAFF	TRBV7-8
CASSSLPGQGLNTEAFF	TRBV7-6
CASSLDQTTDTQYF	TRBV5-4
CAWSVGIAAQGETQYF	TRBV30
CASNDVAGEGEQYF	TRBV19
CASSFLAGVGYEQYF	TRBV7-2
CASSLVQTPNRYF	TRBV5-8
CASSPIRQRVLYNEQFF	TRBV11-2
CATSRFGVSGLNIQYF	TRBV15
CASSFGSSNQPQHF	TRBV6-5
CASSPRGGGELFF	TRBV5-1
CASSEAQGLHF	TRBV10-1
CASSQPQGARYGYTF	TRBV4-1
CSAAYEQYF	TRBV20-1
CASSEALGGTNEKLFF	TRBV6-1
CASLSFRDRVGDTQYF	TRBV2
CASSLQPPTDTQYF	TRBV19
CATVAGFRDTQYF	TRBV2
CASSPGTSGRTHEQYF	TRBV5-5
CARTSLFLPQHF	TRBV27